This T cell receptor (beta chain) was observed in a study of shared clonotypes between healthy human individuals. With respect to this clone: Its antigen is not identified. The sample contains more than one DNA sequence encoding this CDR3.

General study results and limits: It was expected that sequencing depth would affect clonotype sharing among donors. The sampled material consisted only of blood, and tissue repertoires are likely to differ.

Some clones are missing from TCRdb's copy, which holds only in-frame ones; the method was immunoSEQ multiplex PCR. The repertoire holds about 2 million clones, 85% to 95% seen once, with about 0.13% in the top ten. V dropped 4 bases and J dropped 1 base, with 9 bases sitting between them. The CDR3 is made up of 14 amino acids. Germline loops: CDR1 LNHDA, CDR2 SQIVND (reference sequence). The receptor was isolated from a young man in good health. What was sequenced was naive CD4+ T cells sorted from blood. Subset meaning: CD45RA+ positively selected. The chain employs TRBV19 and TRBJ2-3; D possibly corresponds to TRBD1 (6 bases). CDR3 nucleotide sequence: TGTGCCAGTAGTAGTGCAGGGGGCACAGATACGCAGTATTTT. This encodes CASSSAGGTDTQYF.